These T cell receptor beta chains were read from a single sample in a study of shared clonotypes between healthy human individuals. The method was immunoSEQ multiplex PCR; TCRdb's version includes in-frame clones alone and lacks a portion of them. The sample holds about 2 million clones, roughly 94% seen once. The specimen was naive CD8+ T cells sorted from blood. Receptor source: a man aged 18 to 29 in good health. Both conserved end residues are part of each CDR3. The D gene is left open where the match is weak. Expanded clones get a size class; other rows say once, few or many, or leave the size out.

>TRBV11-2|TRBJ2-7|.|.
TGTGCCAGCAGCTTAGATCTTAGCGACTCCTACGAGCAGTACTTC
CASSLDLSDSYEQYF
>TRBV7-9|TRBJ2-1|.|.
TGTGCCAGCAGCATCCCCGGGGCAAATGAGCAGTTCTTC
CASSIPGANEQFF
>TRBV5-1|TRBJ2-4|.|.
TGCGCCAGCACCGCCTGGGGGTCGGAAAACATTCAGTACTTC
CASTAWGSENIQYF
>TRBV15|TRBJ1-2|TRBD1|.
TGTGCCACCAGCTTGGGACAGACAATCTATGGCTACACCTTC
CATSLGQTIYGYTF
>TRBV7-8|TRBJ2-7|.|.
TGTGCCAGCAGCCTAGCGCTAGGGGAATACGAGCAGTACTTC
CASSLALGEYEQYF
>TRBV5-6|TRBJ1-2|.|.
TGTGCCAGCAGCGGACTCTTACTCAACTATGGCTACACCTTC
CASSGLLLNYGYTF
>TRBV27|TRBJ1-5|.|.
TGTGCCAGCAGTTTTTATCAGCCCCAGCATTTT
CASSFYQPQHF
>TRBV4-1|TRBJ2-1|.|.
TGCGCCAGCAGCCCTCCCTTTGGGAGCTCCTACAATGAGCAGTTCTTC
CASSPPFGSSYNEQFF
>TRBV2|TRBJ1-6|.|.
TGTGCCAGCAGTGAGGGGGCTAATTCACCCCTCCACTTT
CASSEGANSPLHF
>TRBV28|TRBJ2-7|TRBD2|once
TGTGCCAGCAGTTTATTTGCGGGAGGTGGCTACGAGCAGTACTTC
CASSLFAGGGYEQYF
>TRBV11-2|TRBJ2-7|.|once
TGTGCCAGCAGCTTAGGGGAAGGGAGGTCAGACGAGCAGTACTTC
CASSLGEGRSDEQYF
>TRBV19|TRBJ1-1|.|.
TGTGCCAGTAGACATAACACTGAAGCTTTCTTT
CASRHNTEAFF
>TRBV9|TRBJ2-7|.|.
TGTGCCAGCAGCGTAGGGGGCAGCCCCTACGAGCAGTACTTC
CASSVGGSPYEQYF
>TRBV7-9|TRBJ1-2|TRBD1|.
TGTGCCAGCAGCTATGGGACAGGGTATGGCTACACCTTC
CASSYGTGYGYTF
>TRBV14|TRBJ2-3|.|.
TGTGCCAGCAGCCAAGATTTAGGGGTTGGAACAGATACGCAGTATTTT
CASSQDLGVGTDTQYF
>TRBV9|TRBJ2-7|.|.
TGTGCCAGCAGCGTAGGGGGCACGGGATACGAGCAGTACTTC
CASSVGGTGYEQYF
>TRBV11-2|TRBJ2-3|.|.
TGTGCCAGCAGCTTAGTGGCATCGGGGGGCGCCCTTGCAGATACGCAGTATTTT
CASSLVASGGALADTQYF
>TRBV7-8|TRBJ2-1|.|.
TGTGCCAGCAGCCCCCCTATGAGCGGGCTTTTGAATGAGCAGTTCTTC
CASSPPMSGLLNEQFF
>TRBV27|TRBJ1-6|TRBD1|.
TGTGCCAGCAGTTTTAGGACAGGCTATAATTCACCCCTCCACTTT
CASSFRTGYNSPLHF
>TRBV27|TRBJ2-1|.|.
TGTGCCAGCAGTTTATTGAGGGATCCGGAGAATGAGCAGTTCTTC
CASSLLRDPENEQFF
>TRBV4-1|TRBJ2-7|TRBD1|.
TGCGCCAGCAGCCTCGAGACAGGGTACGAGCAGTACTTC
CASSLETGYEQYF
>TRBV27|TRBJ2-5|.|.
TGTGCCAGCAGTTTAATCGGCGTGAGGGGGCAAGAGACCCAGTACTTC
CASSLIGVRGQETQYF
>TRBV19|TRBJ1-5|TRBD1|.
TGTGCCAGTAGGACAGGGATAAATCAGCCCCAGCATTTT
CASRTGINQPQHF
>TRBV7-2|TRBJ2-7|.|.
TGTGCCAGCAGCTTAGGTGGGGGTAACACGGAGCAGTACTTC
CASSLGGGNTEQYF
>TRBV13|TRBJ1-2|TRBD1|.
TGTGCCAGCAGCTATTACAGGGGGTCTAACTATGGCTACACCTTC
CASSYYRGSNYGYTF
>TRBV28|TRBJ1-2|.|.
TGTGCCAGCAGCCCCAGGGTCAGCTATGGCTACACCTTC
CASSPRVSYGYTF
>TRBV27|TRBJ2-3|.|.
TGTGCCAGCAGTCCCTTGGCGGGGACCAGCACAGATACGCAGTATTTT
CASSPLAGTSTDTQYF
>TRBV9|TRBJ2-1|TRBD2|.
TGTGCCAGCACTAGCGGGATCGCCTACAATGAGCAGTTCTTC
CASTSGIAYNEQFF
>TRBV5-1|TRBJ2-5|TRBD1|.
TGCGCCAGCAGCCGACGGACAGGGGGAGAGACCCAGTACTTC
CASSRRTGGETQYF
>TRBV5-5|TRBJ1-5|.|.
TGTGCCAGCAGCTTGGGGGGACTTATCAATCAGCCCCAGCATTTT
CASSLGGLINQPQHF
>TRBV2|TRBJ2-7|.|.
TGTGCCTGTCAAGATAACAGGGCCTACGAGCAGTACTTC
CACQDNRAYEQYF